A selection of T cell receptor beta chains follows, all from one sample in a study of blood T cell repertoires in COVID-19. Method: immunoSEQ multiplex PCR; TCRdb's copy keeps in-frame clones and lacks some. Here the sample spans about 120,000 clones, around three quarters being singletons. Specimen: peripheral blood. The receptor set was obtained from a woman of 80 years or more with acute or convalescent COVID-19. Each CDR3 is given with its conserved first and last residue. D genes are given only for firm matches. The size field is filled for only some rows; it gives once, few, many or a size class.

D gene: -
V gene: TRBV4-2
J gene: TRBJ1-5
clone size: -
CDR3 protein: CASSQDLLQPQHF
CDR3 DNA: TGTGCCAGCAGCCAAGATCTCCTCCAGCCCCAGCATTTT

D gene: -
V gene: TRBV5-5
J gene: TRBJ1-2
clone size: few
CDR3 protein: CASSYGQYPPANYGYTF
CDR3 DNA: TGTGCCAGCAGCTATGGACAGTATCCGCCCGCAAACTATGGCTACACCTTC

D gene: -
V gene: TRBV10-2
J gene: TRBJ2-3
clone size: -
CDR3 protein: CASRGAGITDTQYF
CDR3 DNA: TGCGCCAGCAGAGGGGCAGGAATCACAGATACGCAGTATTTT

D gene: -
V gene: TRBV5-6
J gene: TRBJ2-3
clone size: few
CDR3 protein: CASSSAIGGTDTQYF
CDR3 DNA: TGTGCCAGCAGCTCGGCGATAGGGGGCACAGATACGCAGTATTTT

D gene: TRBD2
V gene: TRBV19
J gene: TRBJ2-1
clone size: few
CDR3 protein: CASNLGGTRTNEQFF
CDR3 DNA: TGTGCCAGTAACCTAGGCGGGACTAGGACTAATGAGCAGTTCTTC

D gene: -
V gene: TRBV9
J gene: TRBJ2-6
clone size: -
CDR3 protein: CASSVGAVDSGANVLTF
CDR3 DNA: TGTGCCAGCAGCGTAGGGGCTGTGGACTCTGGGGCCAACGTCCTGACTTTC

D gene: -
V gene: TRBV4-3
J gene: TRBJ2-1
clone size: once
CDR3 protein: CASSQDRGGFDEQFF
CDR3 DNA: TGCGCCAGCAGCCAAGATCGTGGGGGGTTCGATGAGCAGTTCTTC

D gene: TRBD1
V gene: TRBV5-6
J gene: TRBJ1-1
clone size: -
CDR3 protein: CASSKDRGRNTEAFF
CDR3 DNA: TGTGCCAGCAGCAAAGACAGGGGTAGGAACACTGAAGCTTTCTTT

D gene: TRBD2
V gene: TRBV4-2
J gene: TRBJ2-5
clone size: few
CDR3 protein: CASSPGLAGGQETQYF
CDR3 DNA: TGTGCCAGCAGCCCGGGACTAGCGGGGGGTCAAGAGACCCAGTACTTC

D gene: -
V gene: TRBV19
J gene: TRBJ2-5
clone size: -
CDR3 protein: CASSETSGETQYF
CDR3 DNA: TGTGCCAGTAGTGAGACTAGTGGAGAGACCCAGTACTTC

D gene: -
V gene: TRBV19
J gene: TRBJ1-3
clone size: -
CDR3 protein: CASRAEGGGNTIYF
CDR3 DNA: TGTGCCAGTAGGGCGGAAGGGGGTGGAAACACCATATATTTT

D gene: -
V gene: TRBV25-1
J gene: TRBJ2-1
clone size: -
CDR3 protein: CASSALGDYNEQFF
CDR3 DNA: TGTGCCAGCAGTGCCCTTGGAGACTACAATGAGCAGTTCTTC

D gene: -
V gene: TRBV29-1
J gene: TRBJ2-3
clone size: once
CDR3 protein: CSVEDLASRRTDTQYF
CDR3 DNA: TGCAGCGTTGAAGATCTTGCTAGCCGCCGCACAGATACGCAGTATTTT

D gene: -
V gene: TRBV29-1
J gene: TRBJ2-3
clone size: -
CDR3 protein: CSERGGASGGTDTQYF
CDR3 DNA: TGCAGCGAGAGGGGGGGGGCTAGCGGAGGCACAGATACGCAGTATTTT

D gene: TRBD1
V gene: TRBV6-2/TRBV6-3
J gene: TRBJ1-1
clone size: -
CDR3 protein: CASSYSGQGDGEAFF
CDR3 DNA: TGTGCCAGCAGTTACTCGGGACAGGGGGATGGTGAAGCTTTCTTT

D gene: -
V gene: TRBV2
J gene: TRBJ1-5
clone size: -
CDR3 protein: CASSPDRINQPQHF
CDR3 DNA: TGTGCCAGCAGCCCCGACAGGATCAATCAGCCCCAGCATTTT

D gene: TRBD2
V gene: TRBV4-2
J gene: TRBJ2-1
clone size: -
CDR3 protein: CASSQGWRGSNEQFF
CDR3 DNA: TGTGCCAGCAGCCAAGGCTGGCGGGGGTCCAATGAGCAGTTCTTC

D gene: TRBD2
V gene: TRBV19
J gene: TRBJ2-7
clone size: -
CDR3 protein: CASSIGTSGGYEQYF
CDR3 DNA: TGTGCCAGTAGTATTGGGACTAGCGGAGGATACGAGCAGTACTTC

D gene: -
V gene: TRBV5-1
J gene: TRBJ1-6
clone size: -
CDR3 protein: CASSLGIASSYNSPLHF
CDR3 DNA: TGCGCCAGCAGCTTGGGCATTGCCAGCTCCTATAATTCACCCCTCCACTTT

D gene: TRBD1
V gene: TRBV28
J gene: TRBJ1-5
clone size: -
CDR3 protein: CASRNPTGGAGRPQHF
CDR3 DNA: TGTGCCAGCAGGAACCCCACAGGGGGCGCGGGACGGCCCCAGCATTTT

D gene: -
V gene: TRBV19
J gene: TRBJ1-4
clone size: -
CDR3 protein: CASRGDSSPTTNEKLFF
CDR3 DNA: TGTGCCAGTAGAGGGGACTCTAGTCCAACAACTAATGAAAAACTGTTTTTT

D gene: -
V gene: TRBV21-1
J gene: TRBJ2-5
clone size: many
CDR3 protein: CASSKAPVRYLNSRQETQYF
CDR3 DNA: TGTGCCAGCAGCAAAGCCCCAGTCCGGTATTTGAATAGCCGCCAAGAGACCCAGTACTTC

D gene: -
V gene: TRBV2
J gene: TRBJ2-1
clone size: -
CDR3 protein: CASSEGGERVLEFF
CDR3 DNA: TGTGCCAGCAGTGAAGGGGGGGAGAGGGTTCTTGAGTTCTTC

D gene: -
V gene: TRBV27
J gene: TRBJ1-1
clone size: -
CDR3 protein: CASSFLRTEGTEAFF
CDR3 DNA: TGTGCCAGCAGTTTCCTCCGGACAGAGGGGACTGAAGCTTTCTTT

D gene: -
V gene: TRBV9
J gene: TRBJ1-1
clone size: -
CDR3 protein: CAGGTGINTEAFF
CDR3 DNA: TGTGCCGGAGGTACAGGGATAAACACTGAAGCTTTCTTT

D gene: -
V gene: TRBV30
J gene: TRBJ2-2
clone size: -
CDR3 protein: CAWSLMFGELFF
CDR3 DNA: TGTGCCTGGAGTCTAATGTTCGGGGAGCTGTTTTTT